These T cell receptor beta chains were read from a single sample in a study of shared clonotypes between healthy human individuals. Clones were sequenced by immunoSEQ multiplex PCR, and TCRdb holds only the in-frame ones, with some missing. The sample consists of roughly 300,000 clones, around four fifths of them appearing once. The sequenced sample was memory CD4+ T cells sorted from blood. These receptors originate from a man aged 25-45 years in good health. The CDR3 runs from the conserved cysteine through the conserved F or W. D genes are given only for firm matches. A row's size may be missing; if present it is once, few, many or a size class.

d_call: TRBD1
j_call: TRBJ2-2
clone_size: .
v_call: TRBV28
cdr3_length: 14
cdr3_nt: TGTGCCTCTTTAGAGACAGGGGGCGCCGGGGAGCTGTTTTTT
cdr3_aa: CASLETGGAGELFF

d_call: TRBD2
j_call: TRBJ2-7
clone_size: once
v_call: TRBV9
cdr3_length: 15
cdr3_nt: TGTGCCAGCAGCGTAGGGGTAGCGGGCTCCTACGAGCAGTACTTC
cdr3_aa: CASSVGVAGSYEQYF

d_call: .
j_call: TRBJ1-6
clone_size: few
v_call: TRBV7-9
cdr3_length: 17
cdr3_nt: TGTGCCAGCAGCTTATCCCGGGGGGGCTCCTATAATTCACCCCTCCACTTT
cdr3_aa: CASSLSRGGSYNSPLHF

d_call: .
j_call: TRBJ1-5
clone_size: .
v_call: TRBV28
cdr3_length: 16
cdr3_nt: TGTGCCAGCAGTACCGAAGTCCGGGGAAGCAATCAGCCCCAGCATTTT
cdr3_aa: CASSTEVRGSNQPQHF

d_call: TRBD1
j_call: TRBJ2-7
clone_size: .
v_call: TRBV7-9
cdr3_length: 11
cdr3_nt: TGTGCCAGCAGCCTGGGACAGGGACTGTACTTC
cdr3_aa: CASSLGQGLYF

d_call: .
j_call: TRBJ1-1
clone_size: .
v_call: TRBV7-3
cdr3_length: 14
cdr3_nt: TGTGCCAGCAGCTTAAGTTTGGCGAACACTGAAGCTTTCTTT
cdr3_aa: CASSLSLANTEAFF

d_call: .
j_call: TRBJ2-2
clone_size: .
v_call: TRBV12-2
cdr3_length: 15
cdr3_nt: TGTGCAAGTCGCTTGGCTAGCGCGAACACCGGGGAGCTGTTTTTT
cdr3_aa: CASRLASANTGELFF

d_call: TRBD1
j_call: TRBJ2-7
clone_size: .
v_call: TRBV5-1
cdr3_length: 13
cdr3_nt: TGCGCCAGCAGCTTGCAGGGGGTCTACGAGCAGTACTTC
cdr3_aa: CASSLQGVYEQYF

d_call: .
j_call: TRBJ2-1
clone_size: once
v_call: TRBV13
cdr3_length: 14
cdr3_nt: TGTGCCAGCAGACTTGACGGGCCCTACAATGAGCAGTTCTTC
cdr3_aa: CASRLDGPYNEQFF

d_call: TRBD2
j_call: TRBJ2-7
clone_size: .
v_call: TRBV18
cdr3_length: 15
cdr3_nt: TGTGCCAGCTCACCACGGACTAGCGCGACCTACGAGCAGTACTTC
cdr3_aa: CASSPRTSATYEQYF

d_call: TRBD2
j_call: TRBJ2-1
clone_size: .
v_call: TRBV27
cdr3_length: 16
cdr3_nt: TGTGCCAGCAGCCGGATTGGGCGGGGAGGGAACAATGAGCAGTTCTTC
cdr3_aa: CASSRIGRGGNNEQFF

d_call: .
j_call: TRBJ1-5
clone_size: .
v_call: TRBV27
cdr3_length: 13
cdr3_nt: TGTGCCAGCAGTCCACCTGGGGGGCAGCCCCAGCATTTT
cdr3_aa: CASSPPGGQPQHF

d_call: TRBD1
j_call: TRBJ1-3
clone_size: .
v_call: TRBV10-3
cdr3_length: 14
cdr3_nt: TGTGCCATCAGTGTTACAGGGGGTGGAAACACCATATATTTT
cdr3_aa: CAISVTGGGNTIYF

d_call: TRBD1
j_call: TRBJ1-1
clone_size: .
v_call: TRBV29-1
cdr3_length: 12
cdr3_nt: TGCAGCGTGGGAGCGGACAGGGTGGGAGCTTTCTTT
cdr3_aa: CSVGADRVGAFF

d_call: TRBD1
j_call: TRBJ1-5
clone_size: .
v_call: TRBV18
cdr3_length: 14
cdr3_nt: TGTGCCAGCTCGGGACAGGGCCTGGATCAGCCCCAGCATTTT
cdr3_aa: CASSGQGLDQPQHF

d_call: TRBD2
j_call: TRBJ2-7
clone_size: .
v_call: TRBV7-9
cdr3_length: 16
cdr3_nt: TGTGCCAGCAGCTCAACAAGACTAGCGGGAGGACTCGAGCAGTACTTC
cdr3_aa: CASSSTRLAGGLEQYF

d_call: TRBD1
j_call: TRBJ2-7
clone_size: .
v_call: TRBV6-1
cdr3_length: 12
cdr3_nt: TGTGCCAGCGGGACAGGGGTCTACGAGCAGTACTTC
cdr3_aa: CASGTGVYEQYF

d_call: .
j_call: TRBJ2-1
clone_size: many
v_call: TRBV9
cdr3_length: 14
cdr3_nt: TGTGCCAGCAACCGGGACCTCGGAAGAAATGAGCAGTTCTTC
cdr3_aa: CASNRDLGRNEQFF

d_call: .
j_call: TRBJ2-5
clone_size: .
v_call: TRBV18
cdr3_length: 15
cdr3_nt: TGTGCCAGCTCCAGTCGACCTCGGGGTCAAGAGACCCAGTACTTC
cdr3_aa: CASSSRPRGQETQYF

d_call: .
j_call: TRBJ1-2
clone_size: .
v_call: TRBV20-1
cdr3_length: 11
cdr3_nt: TGCAGTGCCGACGGATTCTATGGCTACACCTTC
cdr3_aa: CSADGFYGYTF

d_call: TRBD2
j_call: TRBJ2-2
clone_size: .
v_call: TRBV7-2
cdr3_length: 16
cdr3_nt: TGTGCCAGCAGCACTCGACTAGCGGGGAGTACCGGGGAGCTGTTTTTT
cdr3_aa: CASSTRLAGSTGELFF

d_call: .
j_call: TRBJ2-3
clone_size: .
v_call: TRBV5-5
cdr3_length: 15
cdr3_nt: TGTGCCAGCAGCTTGCTGATCCCCGGAACAGATACGCAGTATTTT
cdr3_aa: CASSLLIPGTDTQYF

d_call: TRBD2
j_call: TRBJ2-7
clone_size: few
v_call: TRBV19
cdr3_length: 15
cdr3_nt: TGTGCCAGTAGTATTTCCGGGACTAGCTCCTACGAGCAGTACTTC
cdr3_aa: CASSISGTSSYEQYF

d_call: TRBD1
j_call: TRBJ2-6
clone_size: few
v_call: TRBV2
cdr3_length: 17
cdr3_nt: TGTGCCAGCACGAGGGACAGGTTTAGCTCTGGGGCCAACGTCCTGACTTTC
cdr3_aa: CASTRDRFSSGANVLTF

d_call: TRBD2
j_call: TRBJ2-1
clone_size: .
v_call: TRBV28
cdr3_length: 13
cdr3_nt: TGTGCCAGCCTCGGGGACTACTACAATGAGCAGTTCTTC
cdr3_aa: CASLGDYYNEQFF

d_call: .
j_call: TRBJ2-2
clone_size: .
v_call: TRBV18
cdr3_length: 13
cdr3_nt: TGTGCCAGCTCCCCTTTCGGGCCCGGGGAGCTGTTTTTT
cdr3_aa: CASSPFGPGELFF

d_call: .
j_call: TRBJ1-1
clone_size: .
v_call: TRBV19
cdr3_length: 14
cdr3_nt: TGTGCCAGCCTCGTCGGCGCCGGGGGCACTGAAGCTTTCTTT
cdr3_aa: CASLVGAGGTEAFF

d_call: TRBD1
j_call: TRBJ1-2
clone_size: .
v_call: TRBV28
cdr3_length: 15
cdr3_nt: TGTGCCAGCAGCGAAACTGACAGGGTAGGGGCTGGCTACACCTTC
cdr3_aa: CASSETDRVGAGYTF

d_call: .
j_call: TRBJ2-7
clone_size: .
v_call: TRBV5-1
cdr3_length: 16
cdr3_nt: TGCGCCAGCAGCCCCGCCGAAGGGCTAGGGGGCGGGAAGCAGTACTTC
cdr3_aa: CASSPAEGLGGGKQYF

d_call: TRBD1
j_call: TRBJ2-7
clone_size: once
v_call: TRBV7-3
cdr3_length: 15
cdr3_nt: TGTGCCAGCAGCTTATCGACAGGGGGTCCCTACGAGCAGTACTTC
cdr3_aa: CASSLSTGGPYEQYF

d_call: TRBD2
j_call: TRBJ2-7
clone_size: .
v_call: TRBV27
cdr3_length: 15
cdr3_nt: TGTGCCAGCAGTTTACGGCTAGCGGGGTCCTACGAGCAGTACTTC
cdr3_aa: CASSLRLAGSYEQYF

d_call: TRBD1
j_call: TRBJ2-5
clone_size: .
v_call: TRBV5-1
cdr3_length: 15
cdr3_nt: TGCGCCAGCAGCTTAGGGACAGCGGACCAAGAGACCCAGTACTTC
cdr3_aa: CASSLGTADQETQYF

d_call: .
j_call: TRBJ2-7
clone_size: few
v_call: TRBV7-8
cdr3_length: 14
cdr3_nt: TGTGCCAGCAGCTTAGAGGGGCCCCCCTACGAGCAGTACTTC
cdr3_aa: CASSLEGPPYEQYF

d_call: TRBD1
j_call: TRBJ2-2
clone_size: .
v_call: TRBV10-3
cdr3_length: 15
cdr3_nt: TGTGCCATCAGTGTTTTAGACAGGGGTTCTGGGGAGCTGTTTTTT
cdr3_aa: CAISVLDRGSGELFF

d_call: .
j_call: TRBJ1-4
clone_size: .
v_call: TRBV2
cdr3_length: 13
cdr3_nt: TGTGCCAGCAGTGAAAACAACGATGAAAAACTGTTTTTT
cdr3_aa: CASSENNDEKLFF

d_call: .
j_call: TRBJ1-1
clone_size: .
v_call: TRBV7-9
cdr3_length: 13
cdr3_nt: TGTGCCAGCACCCTAGGACGTAACACTGAAGCTTTCTTT
cdr3_aa: CASTLGRNTEAFF

d_call: .
j_call: TRBJ2-7
clone_size: .
v_call: TRBV5-1
cdr3_length: 14
cdr3_nt: TGCGCCAGCTTAATTACCCCCGGGCCGGGCGAGCAGTACTTC
cdr3_aa: CASLITPGPGEQYF

d_call: .
j_call: TRBJ2-7
clone_size: .
v_call: TRBV5-4
cdr3_length: 14
cdr3_nt: TGTGCCAGCAGCTTGCGCGGGATCACCTACGAGCAGTACTTC
cdr3_aa: CASSLRGITYEQYF

d_call: .
j_call: TRBJ1-1
clone_size: .
v_call: TRBV6-1
cdr3_length: 14
cdr3_nt: TGTGCCAGCAGCCCGTTTCAGGGCTACACTGAAGCTTTCTTT
cdr3_aa: CASSPFQGYTEAFF

d_call: .
j_call: TRBJ1-5
clone_size: .
v_call: TRBV2
cdr3_length: 14
cdr3_nt: TGTGCCAGCAGTGAGGGACAATTAGGAAGGCCCCAGCATTTT
cdr3_aa: CASSEGQLGRPQHF

d_call: .
j_call: TRBJ2-3
clone_size: .
v_call: TRBV30
cdr3_length: 13
cdr3_nt: TGTGCCTGGGACCCCGGATTGACCTCATCGCAGTATTTT
cdr3_aa: CAWDPGLTSSQYF

d_call: TRBD1
j_call: TRBJ2-1
clone_size: .
v_call: TRBV4-1
cdr3_length: 17
cdr3_nt: TGCGCCAGCAGCCAAGTTATAGGGACAGGTAGTTACAATGAGCAGTTCTTC
cdr3_aa: CASSQVIGTGSYNEQFF

d_call: .
j_call: TRBJ2-1
clone_size: .
v_call: TRBV5-4
cdr3_length: 13
cdr3_nt: TGTGCCAGCAGCTTACAAGACATCGATGAGCAGTTCTTC
cdr3_aa: CASSLQDIDEQFF

d_call: .
j_call: TRBJ1-2
clone_size: .
v_call: TRBV2
cdr3_length: 13
cdr3_nt: TGTGCCAGCAGTGAGACCCGGGACGACGGCTACACCTTC
cdr3_aa: CASSETRDDGYTF

d_call: .
j_call: TRBJ2-7
clone_size: .
v_call: TRBV7-7
cdr3_length: 15
cdr3_nt: TGTGCCAGCAGCTTTAGTGATCAACCCGGATACGAGCAGTACTTC
cdr3_aa: CASSFSDQPGYEQYF

d_call: .
j_call: TRBJ2-6
clone_size: .
v_call: TRBV5-6
cdr3_length: 18
cdr3_nt: TGTGCCAGCAGCTTTTTTGCTTTCGGGACAAGAGGGGCCAACGTCCTGACTTTC
cdr3_aa: CASSFFAFGTRGANVLTF

d_call: TRBD2
j_call: TRBJ2-7
clone_size: .
v_call: TRBV5-6
cdr3_length: 19
cdr3_nt: TGTGCCAGCAGCCTGGGCGGGGGGGCCGCGGGTCTAGCCCCCTACGAGCAGTACTTC
cdr3_aa: CASSLGGGAAGLAPYEQYF

d_call: TRBD2
j_call: TRBJ2-7
clone_size: .
v_call: TRBV11-2
cdr3_length: 14
cdr3_nt: TGTGCCAGCAGCCAGACTAGCGGGAGCCACGAGCAGTACTTC
cdr3_aa: CASSQTSGSHEQYF

d_call: .
j_call: TRBJ2-7
clone_size: few
v_call: TRBV10-1
cdr3_length: 15
cdr3_nt: TGCGCCAGCAGCCCAGAAGGCAGGGGAAAGAACGAGCAGTACTTC
cdr3_aa: CASSPEGRGKNEQYF

d_call: .
j_call: TRBJ2-1
clone_size: many
v_call: TRBV18
cdr3_length: 12
cdr3_nt: TGTGCCAGCTCAGCTCTAGCAGGTGAGCAGTTCTTC
cdr3_aa: CASSALAGEQFF

d_call: .
j_call: TRBJ1-5
clone_size: .
v_call: TRBV13
cdr3_length: 14
cdr3_nt: TGTGCCAGCAGCTTGGGAGGTAGCAATCAGCCCCAGCATTTT
cdr3_aa: CASSLGGSNQPQHF

d_call: .
j_call: TRBJ2-2
clone_size: .
v_call: TRBV9
cdr3_length: 15
cdr3_nt: TGTGCCAGCAGCGAGTCTCAGGGGAGTACCGGGGAGCTGTTTTTT
cdr3_aa: CASSESQGSTGELFF

d_call: TRBD1
j_call: TRBJ2-1
clone_size: .
v_call: TRBV11-2
cdr3_length: 19
cdr3_nt: TGTGCCAGCAGCGCGACAGGATCCGCCGGGACAGGGAACTACAATGAGCAGTTCTTC
cdr3_aa: CASSATGSAGTGNYNEQFF

d_call: .
j_call: TRBJ2-5
clone_size: .
v_call: TRBV7-9
cdr3_length: 11
cdr3_nt: TGTGCCAGCAGCCCCCAAGAGACCCAGTACTTC
cdr3_aa: CASSPQETQYF

d_call: TRBD1
j_call: TRBJ1-2
clone_size: few
v_call: TRBV6-5
cdr3_length: 15
cdr3_nt: TGTGCCAGTTCTGGGACAGTCATCGGGGAAGATGGCTACACCTTC
cdr3_aa: CASSGTVIGEDGYTF

d_call: .
j_call: TRBJ1-1
clone_size: .
v_call: TRBV7-9
cdr3_length: 14
cdr3_nt: TGTGCCAGCAGCTTTTCTCCCGGGAGCACTGAAGCTTTCTTT
cdr3_aa: CASSFSPGSTEAFF

d_call: TRBD2
j_call: TRBJ2-5
clone_size: .
v_call: TRBV11-2
cdr3_length: 15
cdr3_nt: TGTGCCAGCAGCTTAGGATTAGCGGGAGTGGAGACCCAGTACTTC
cdr3_aa: CASSLGLAGVETQYF

d_call: .
j_call: TRBJ1-1
clone_size: .
v_call: TRBV7-9
cdr3_length: 15
cdr3_nt: TGTGCCAGCAGCCCAAAGGTACGCTTGAACACTGAAGCTTTCTTT
cdr3_aa: CASSPKVRLNTEAFF

d_call: .
j_call: TRBJ1-1
clone_size: .
v_call: TRBV9
cdr3_length: 15
cdr3_nt: TGTGCCAGCAGCCCGCAAGGGGCGGCGAACACTGAAGCTTTCTTT
cdr3_aa: CASSPQGAANTEAFF